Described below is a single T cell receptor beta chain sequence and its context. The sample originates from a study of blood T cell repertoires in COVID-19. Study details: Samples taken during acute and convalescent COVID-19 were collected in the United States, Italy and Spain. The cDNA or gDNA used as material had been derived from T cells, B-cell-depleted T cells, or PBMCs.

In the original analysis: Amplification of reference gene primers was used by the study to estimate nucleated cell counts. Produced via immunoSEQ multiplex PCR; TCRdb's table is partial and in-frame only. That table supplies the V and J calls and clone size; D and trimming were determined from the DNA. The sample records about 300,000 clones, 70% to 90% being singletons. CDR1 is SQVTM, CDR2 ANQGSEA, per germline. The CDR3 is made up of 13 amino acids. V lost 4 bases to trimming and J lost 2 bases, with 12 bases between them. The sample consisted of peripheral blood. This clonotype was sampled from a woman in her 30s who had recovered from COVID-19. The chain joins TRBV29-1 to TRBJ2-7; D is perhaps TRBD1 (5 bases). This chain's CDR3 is CSVVRTPTYEQYF. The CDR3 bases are TGCAGCGTTGTCAGGACACCGACCTACGAGCAGTACTTC.